Sequencing of this TCR beta chain was carried out in a study of blood T cell repertoires in COVID-19. Study details: Spain, Italy and the United States supplied samples that represented acute and convalescent COVID-19.

The repertoire was sequenced with immunoSEQ multiplex PCR; TCRdb's copy has only in-frame clones and lacks some. This sample has tens of thousands of clones, with around 82% found just once. CDR3 length: 14 residues. From germline, CDR1 is MNHNY and CDR2 SVGAGI (reference sequence). The germline V and J ends were trimmed by 6 bases and 0 bases, with 9 bases remaining between them. The genes are TRBV6-6 and TRBJ2-1; D ambiguous. The specimen was peripheral blood. The sequence came from a human donor in a cohort sampled during active COVID-19. The CDR3 DNA reads as TGTGCCAGCAGCCCATCGAGCTCCTACAATGAGCAGTTCTTC. It translates to CASSPSSSYNEQFF.